This T cell receptor beta chain was sequenced for a study of blood T cell repertoires in COVID-19. The overall study: COVID-19 samples from acute and convalescent phases originated in the United States, Italy and Spain. Sample material is recorded as cDNA or gDNA derived from T cells, B-cell-depleted T cells, or PBMCs.

Original processing methods: Using reference gene primer amplification, nucleated cell counts were estimated. Assay: immunoSEQ multiplex PCR; the TCRdb copy retains only in-frame clones and omits some. V and J calls and clone size are those listed in that table; D and trimming were worked out from the DNA. The sample has around 170,000 clones, roughly 83% seen once. Germline-derived CDR1 and CDR2 are LNHDA and SQIVND (reference sequence). V shed 5 bases and J shed 8 bases, with 16 bases lying between them. The CDR3 contains 15 residues. This clone appeared once. The sample was peripheral blood. The receptor was isolated from a woman in her fifties or sixties with acute or convalescent COVID-19. The chain combines TRBV19 with TRBJ1-6; no clear D. The CDR3 DNA is TGTGCCAGTAGTCCCGATAGATCGGGGTATTCACCCCTCCACTTT. It is translated as CASSPDRSGYSPLHF. Drawing the rest from reference TRBV19 and TRBJ1-6, the complete variable domain is DGGITQSPKYLFRKEGQNVTLSCEQNLNHDAMYWYRQDPGQGLRLIYYSQIVNDFQKGDIAEGYSVSREKKESFPLTVTSAQKNPTAFYLCASSPDRSGYSPLHFGNGTRLTVT.